These 9 T cell receptor beta chains originate from one sample sequenced in a study of T cells in Graves' hyperthyroidism and ophthalmopathy. Amplification of TCR beta CDR3 regions was performed using RNA transcripts as template. During a first-round RT-PCR of the TCR CDR3, the HTBI primer set was used. TCRdb re-called the multiplex PCR reads through MiXCR, storing one row per CDR3 protein. The sample has fewer than 200,000 distinct CDR3 sequences, approximately 9% seen once; the top ten hold 22%. Sequenced: blood. All receptors derive from a woman aged 18-29 years with Graves' hyperthyroidism that later progressed to Graves' ophthalmopathy.

V is TRBV6-1 and J is TRBJ2-7, with a weak D call TRBD2 (7 bases). Per the germline V gene, CDR1 is MNHNS and CDR2 is SASEGT. The CDR3 has 16 amino acids. Trimming removed 6 bases at V and 5 bases at J, with 23 bases between. CDR3 nucleotide sequence: TGTGCCAGCAGAAGACGGGGGGCAATTATGGGTGACGAGCAGTACTTC. Its protein product is CASRRRGAIMGDEQYF.

At least ten counts were recorded for this clonotype. The V gene is TRBV11-2, the J gene TRBJ2-1, with a weak D call TRBD2 (5 bases). V lost 4 bases, J lost 4 bases, and 17 bases lay in between. CDR1 is SGHAT and CDR2 is FQNNGV in the germline V gene. The CDR3 extends over 16 amino acids. The CDR3 here is CASSWSAGNTYNEQFF. The DNA for the CDR3 is TGTGCCAGCAGCTGGTCGGCGGGCAATACGTACAATGAGCAGTTCTTC.

This clonotype appeared many times. This chain uses TRBV30 with TRBJ1-1; D call uncertain. The CDR3 runs to 14 residues. Germline lookup yields CDR1 GTSNPN and CDR2 SVGIG (reference sequence). V lost 8 bases to trimming and J lost 2 bases, with 18 bases between them. The CDR3 DNA reads as TGTGCCCGGGGAGGAGGGATCGTAAACACTGAAGCTTTCTTT. Encoded protein: CARGGGIVNTEAFF.

This clonotype was counted ten times or more. This chain uses TRBV29-1 with TRBJ2-7, with TRBD1 as a possible D gene (5 bases). Germline CDR1 reads SQVTM; CDR2 reads ANQGSEA. Trimming removed 6 bases at V and 3 bases at J, with 12 bases between. This CDR3 is 12 amino acids long. The CDR3: CSVRTTNYEQYF. For the CDR3, the DNA is TGCAGCGTCCGGACAACCAACTACGAGCAGTACTTC.

At least ten counts were recorded for this clonotype. This chain links TRBV6-1 with TRBJ2-5, with a possible D match to TRBD2 (6 bases). CDR3 length: 16 amino acids. Trimming removed 8 bases at V and 4 bases at J, with 23 bases between. Germline-derived CDR1 and CDR2 are MNHNS and SASEGT. CDR3 coding DNA: TGTGCCAGCGGTAGGAAGTCGGGACTCCCCCCAGAGACCCAGTACTTC. It encodes CASGRKSGLPPETQYF.

The genes are TRBV9 and TRBJ1-3; D is uncertain. Deletions cut 4 bases from V and 15 bases from J, with 20 bases between. This CDR3 has 13 residues. CDR1 and CDR2 (germline): SGDLS, YYNGEE. Written as DNA, the CDR3 is TGTGCCAGCAGCCGGACCTCTAGTTACAGTAGATATTTT. Encoded protein: CASSRTSSYSRYF.

Many counts were recorded for this clonotype. This chain uses TRBV5-5 with TRBJ1-5; the D gene is possibly TRBD1 (6 bases). V was cut by 1 base and J by 5 bases, with 10 bases left in between. The CDR3 has 14 amino acids. CDR1 and CDR2 from the germline V gene are SGHKS and YYEKEE (reference sequence). CDR3 residues: CASSLSGGDQPQHF. For the CDR3, the DNA is TGTGCCAGCAGCTTGTCGGGGGGCGATCAGCCCCAGCATTTT.

This clonotype was counted ten times or more. As DNA, the CDR3 is TGTGCCAGCAGCTTAGGGCAGGGGGGAAACTATGGCTACACCTTC. This codes for CASSLGQGGNYGYTF. The chain links TRBV7-9 to TRBJ1-2; 7 bases match TRBD1. The germline CDR1 and CDR2 sequences are SEHNR and FQNEAQ (reference sequence). V gave up 1 base and J gave up 2 bases; unmatched junction bases: 4. The CDR3 is 15 amino acids.

The sample holds many counts of this clonotype. The genes are TRBV9 and TRBJ2-3; D perhaps matches TRBD1 (5 bases). The CDR3 loop spans 14 amino acids. CDR1 is SGDLS and CDR2 is YYNGEE in the germline V gene. The V and J ends lost 3 bases and 3 bases respectively, with 11 bases between them. CDR3 DNA: TGTGCCAGCAGCGGCAGGGATACGACAGATACGCAGTATTTT. Translating gives CASSGRDTTDTQYF.